This T cell receptor (beta chain) was recovered during a study of CD8 T cells in ankylosing spondylitis (dated by TCRdb to the late 2010s). At the level of the whole study: The study set out to find disease-linked TCR variants by profiling T cell receptor beta repertoires in ankylosing spondylitis patients and healthy donors. The full study cohort was made up of about 25 ankylosing spondylitis patients and approximately 100 healthy donors. Peripheral blood samples were taken, and synovial fluid was additionally collected from ankylosing spondylitis patients.

This clonotype was observed many times. Its antigen remains unidentified. It has no much larger one-base neighbor in the sample; base qualities were not kept. Including cysteine and phenylalanine, the CDR3 has 14 amino acids. Only CDR3 DNA remains: 42 bases, in frame from the first base. Trimming at the junction amounts to 1 base on V and 0 bases on J, and the germline ends lie 6 bases apart. The germline V gene (reference sequence) yields LGHDT for CDR1 and YNNKEL for CDR2. General conclusions and limits of the study: The disease-linked clones were reported as significantly enriched in matched synovial fluid samples from ankylosing spondylitis patients. The disease-linked clones showed a CD8+ phenotype and occurred at relatively low frequencies in peripheral blood. Some motif variants were previously reported in synovial fluid and blood of reactive arthritis patients, suggesting common disease-initiation mechanisms. A TCR beta motif of several highly homologous amino acid variants appeared characteristic of blood from ankylosing spondylitis patients.

These reads were obtained on an Illumina HiSeq 2500. Quantitative 5'-RACE with molecular barcodes was used to prepare TCR beta libraries. In the authors' own workflow: Disease-linked TCR variants were identified with a new computational method built on a probabilistic model of VDJ rearrangement. The public reads were reanalyzed by TCRdb: fastp trimming at Q25, MiXCR alignment, in-frame beta chains only. Each CDR3 protein gets just one entry, which takes the most common genes and DNA from the rows behind it. The V and J calls come from TCRdb's annotation, not from the publication. This sample has about 230,000 distinct CDR3 sequences in its table, and 8% to 10% of those were observed once. Jointly, the top ten make up around 4.4% of the sample.

The TCR originated in a female donor with ankylosing spondylitis or in good health (not recorded which). This chain is built from TRBV3-1 and TRBJ2-5, with no confident D gene call. Material for sequencing was blood, either unsorted or a sorted T cell fraction (not recorded which). The DNA sequence follows: TGTGCCAGCAGCCAAGGGACCAACCAAGAGACCCAGTACTTC. Its translation reads: CASSQGTNQETQYF.